This section outlines one T cell receptor beta chain sequence together with its context. This record belongs to a study of patients and donors after allogeneic stem cell transplantation. Each CDR3 protein is one row after TCRdb ran MiXCR on the RT-PCR reads. The sample shows about 410,000 distinct CDR3 sequences, roughly 17% of them seen only once. Germline V CDR1 and CDR2: LGHNA, YSLEER. The V and J ends lost 0 bases and 5 bases respectively, with 11 bases between them. This CDR3 is 16 amino acids long. Input material: blood, either unsorted or a sorted T cell fraction (not recorded which). The chain recombines TRBV4-3 with TRBJ1-6, with D tentatively TRBD1 (5 bases). The sequence came from a human donor who was either an allogeneic HSCT recipient or a stem cell or donor lymphocyte infusion donor (not recorded which). It is not recorded whose cells these are; they may come from a transplant donor. The DNA for the CDR3 is TGCGCCAGCAGCCAAGATCTCGGCAGGGATAATTCACCCCTCCACTTT. Translating it yields CASSQDLGRDNSPLHF.